This T cell receptor (beta chain) was recorded in a study of blood T cell repertoires in COVID-19. Turning to the study itself: Samples came from the United States, Italy and Spain, spanning acute and convalescent COVID-19. T cells, B-cell-depleted T cells, or PBMCs provided the cDNA or gDNA that served as material.

Authors' processing steps: Amplification with reference gene primers provided the estimates of nucleated cell counts. Assay: immunoSEQ multiplex PCR; the TCRdb copy retains only in-frame clones and omits some. From that table come the V and J calls and clone size; the DNA was used to work out D and trimming. The data contain roughly 26,000 clones, approximately 83% of them seen just once; the ten biggest clones take up around 26%. Trimming pared 0 bases from V and 2 bases from J, leaving 8 bases between. The CDR3 consists of 14 residues. Germline V gene sequence: CDR1 LNHDA, CDR2 SQIVND (reference sequence).

The chain carries TRBV19 and TRBJ2-7; D remains ambiguous. What was sequenced was peripheral blood. This TCR was recovered from a human donor in a cohort sampled during active COVID-19. For the CDR3, the DNA is TGTGCCAGTAGTATAGACGGCGGTACCTACGAGCAGTACTTC. Translated: CASSIDGGTYEQYF.